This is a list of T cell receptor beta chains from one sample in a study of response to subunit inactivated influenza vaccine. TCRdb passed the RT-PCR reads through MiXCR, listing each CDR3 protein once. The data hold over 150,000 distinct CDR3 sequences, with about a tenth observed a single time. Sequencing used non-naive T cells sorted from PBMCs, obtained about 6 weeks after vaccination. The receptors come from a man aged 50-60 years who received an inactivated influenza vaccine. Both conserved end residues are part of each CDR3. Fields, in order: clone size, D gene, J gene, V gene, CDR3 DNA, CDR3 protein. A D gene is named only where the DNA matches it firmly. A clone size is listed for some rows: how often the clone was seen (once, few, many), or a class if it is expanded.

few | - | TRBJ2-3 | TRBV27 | TGTGCCAGCAGTTTATTCGCGGGGAGCGGTGTAACAGATACGCAGTATTTT | CASSLFAGSGVTDTQYF
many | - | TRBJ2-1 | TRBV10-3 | TGTGCCATCAGTGACCAAGGGATCTACAATGAGCAGTTCTTC | CAISDQGIYNEQFF
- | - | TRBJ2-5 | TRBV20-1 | TGCAGTGCTAGTTCCGGGTCGTCGTACCAAGAGACCCAGTACTTC | CSASSGSSYQETQYF
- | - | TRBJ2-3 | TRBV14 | TGTGCCAGCAGCCAATTTGTCACAGCCCTTGGCACAGATACGCAGTATTTT | CASSQFVTALGTDTQYF
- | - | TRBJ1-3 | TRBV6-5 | TGTGCCAGCAGTTACTCCCCTACAGGGCACTCTGGAAACACCATATATTTT | CASSYSPTGHSGNTIYF
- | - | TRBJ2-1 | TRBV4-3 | TGCGCCAGCAGCCAAGGGTTGAGGGGGGCCTACAATGAGCAGTTCTTC | CASSQGLRGAYNEQFF
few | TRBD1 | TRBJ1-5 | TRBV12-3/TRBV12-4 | TGTGCCAGCACCCCAACGTGGGGACAGGGGGCGCAGCCCCAGCATTTT | CASTPTWGQGAQPQHF
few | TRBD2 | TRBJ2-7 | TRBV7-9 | TGTGCCAGCAGCTTTGGGTCCCGGGGGGACTACGAGCAGTACTTC | CASSFGSRGDYEQYF
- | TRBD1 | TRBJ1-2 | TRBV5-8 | TGTGCCAGCAGCTTAGACAGGGGATCATTCTATGGCTACACCTTC | CASSLDRGSFYGYTF
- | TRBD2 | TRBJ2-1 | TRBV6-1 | TGTGCCAGAAGCCTGAATAGCGGGGTGGCTAGTGAGCAGTTCTTC | CARSLNSGVASEQFF
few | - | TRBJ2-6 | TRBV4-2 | TGTGCCAGCAGCCAAGAATCCTCTCTCGGGGCCAACGTCCTGACTTTC | CASSQESSLGANVLTF
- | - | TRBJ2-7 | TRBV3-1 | TGTGCCAGCAGCCCCCCCGCAGACTACTACGAGCAGTACTTC | CASSPPADYYEQYF
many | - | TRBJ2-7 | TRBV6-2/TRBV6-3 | TGTGCCAGCAGTTACGGTCCTGCGGGATTCAACGAGCAGTACTTC | CASSYGPAGFNEQYF
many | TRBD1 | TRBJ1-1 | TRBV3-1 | TGTGCCAGCAGCCAAGTACCGGGACAGGGGTCCGAAGCTTTCTTT | CASSQVPGQGSEAFF
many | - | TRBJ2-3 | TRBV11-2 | TGTGCCAGCAGCTTAGGCGCCCAGAGGACCACAGATACGCAGTATTTT | CASSLGAQRTTDTQYF
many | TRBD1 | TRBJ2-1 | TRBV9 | TGTGCCAGCAGCGCAGACCGGGACAGGGCACGGTATGAGCAGTTCTTC | CASSADRDRARYEQFF
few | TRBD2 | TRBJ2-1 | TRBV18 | TGTGCCAGCTCACCACTAGCGGGGGAATACAATGAGCAGTTCTTC | CASSPLAGEYNEQFF
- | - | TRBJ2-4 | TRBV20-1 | TGCAGTGCCTCAATGGCCAAAAACATTCAGTACTTC | CSASMAKNIQYF